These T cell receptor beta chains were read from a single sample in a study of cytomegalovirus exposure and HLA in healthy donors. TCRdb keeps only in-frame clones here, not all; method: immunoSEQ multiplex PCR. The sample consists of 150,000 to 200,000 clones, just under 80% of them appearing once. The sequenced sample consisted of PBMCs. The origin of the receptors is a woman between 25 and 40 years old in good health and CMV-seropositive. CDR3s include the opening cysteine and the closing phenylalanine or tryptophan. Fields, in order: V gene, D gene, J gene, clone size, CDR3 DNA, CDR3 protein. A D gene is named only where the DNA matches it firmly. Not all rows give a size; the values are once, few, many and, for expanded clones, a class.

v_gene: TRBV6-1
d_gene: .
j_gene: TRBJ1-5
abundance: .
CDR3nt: TGTGCCAGCAGTGGGGAGGGGGGGTATAGCAATCAGCCCCAGCATTTT
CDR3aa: CASSGEGGYSNQPQHF

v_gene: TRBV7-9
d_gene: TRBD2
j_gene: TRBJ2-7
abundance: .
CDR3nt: TGTGCCAGCAGCTCTACGGCGGGAGGGTCCTACGAGCAGTACTTC
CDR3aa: CASSSTAGGSYEQYF

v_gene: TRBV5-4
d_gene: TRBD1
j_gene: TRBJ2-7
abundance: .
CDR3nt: TGTGCCAGCAGCCCCCGGGACAGGGGCTACGAGCAGTACTTC
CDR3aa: CASSPRDRGYEQYF

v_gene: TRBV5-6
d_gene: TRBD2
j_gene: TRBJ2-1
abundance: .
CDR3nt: TGTGCCAGCAGCCGTCTAGCGGGGCCTCCGTTCTTC
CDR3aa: CASSRLAGPPFF

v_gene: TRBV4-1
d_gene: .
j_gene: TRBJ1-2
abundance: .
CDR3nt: TGCGCCAGCAGGGCCGGCGGTGGCTACCCCTTC
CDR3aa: CASRAGGGYPF

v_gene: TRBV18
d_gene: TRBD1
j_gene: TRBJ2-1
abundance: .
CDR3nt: TGTGCCAGCTCACTAGAGGACAGACAGGGTCAAGCACACAATGAGCAGTTCTTC
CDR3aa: CASSLEDRQGQAHNEQFF

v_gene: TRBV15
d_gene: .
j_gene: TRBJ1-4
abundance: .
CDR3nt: TGTGCCACCAGCAGAGTGGGGAGATTTGGAAAACTGTTTTTT
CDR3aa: CATSRVGRFGKLFF

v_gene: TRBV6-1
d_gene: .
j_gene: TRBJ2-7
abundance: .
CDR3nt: TGTGCCAGCAGTGAATCCCTCGCCGGGAGCCTTCTCTACGAGCAGTACTTC
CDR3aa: CASSESLAGSLLYEQYF

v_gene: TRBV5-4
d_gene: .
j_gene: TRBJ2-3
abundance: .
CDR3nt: TGTGCCAGCAGCTTAGAGACACCTTTTACAGATACGCAGTATTTT
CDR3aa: CASSLETPFTDTQYF

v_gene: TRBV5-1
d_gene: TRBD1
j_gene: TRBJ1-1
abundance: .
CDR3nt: TGCGCCAGCAGCTTGGTGGGACAGGGGGGAGAAGCTTTCTTT
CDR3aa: CASSLVGQGGEAFF

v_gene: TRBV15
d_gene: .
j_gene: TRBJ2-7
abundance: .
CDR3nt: TGTGCCACCAGCTTGGGGTCCCTAGGGAGCTACGAGCAGTACTTC
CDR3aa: CATSLGSLGSYEQYF

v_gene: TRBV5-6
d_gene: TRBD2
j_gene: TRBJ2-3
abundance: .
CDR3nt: TGTGCCAGCAGCGGACTAGCGGTTCAGTTCGATACGCAGTATTTT
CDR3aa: CASSGLAVQFDTQYF

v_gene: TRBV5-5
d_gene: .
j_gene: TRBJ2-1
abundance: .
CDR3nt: TGTGCCAGCGGCGACGGGTTTATCAGGGGATCTTCCAATGAGCAGTTCTTC
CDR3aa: CASGDGFIRGSSNEQFF

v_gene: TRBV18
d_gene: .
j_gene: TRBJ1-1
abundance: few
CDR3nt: TGTGCCAGCTCACAGAGCTCCATGAACACTGAAGCTTTCTTT
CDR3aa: CASSQSSMNTEAFF

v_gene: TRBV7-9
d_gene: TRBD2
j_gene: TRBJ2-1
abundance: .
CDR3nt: TGTGCCAGCAGCTCTCTAGCGGGAGCAAGAGATGAGCAGTTCTTC
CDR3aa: CASSSLAGARDEQFF

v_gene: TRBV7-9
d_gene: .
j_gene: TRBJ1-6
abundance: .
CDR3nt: TGTTCCAGCAGCTTATTCAGGGATAATTCACCCCTCCACTTT
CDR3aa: CSSSLFRDNSPLHF

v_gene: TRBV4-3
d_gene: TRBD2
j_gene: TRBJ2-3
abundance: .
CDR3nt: TGCGCCAGCAGCCACGGGGGGGCAACAGATACGCAGTATTTT
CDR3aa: CASSHGGATDTQYF

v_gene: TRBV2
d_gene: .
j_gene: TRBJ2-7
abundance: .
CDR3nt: TGTGCCAGCAGCGATCCGGGGGCCTACGAGCAGTACTTC
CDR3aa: CASSDPGAYEQYF

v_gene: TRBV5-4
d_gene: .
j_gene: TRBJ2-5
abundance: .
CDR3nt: TGTGCCAGCAGCTTGGAATCAGGCAGGCGAGAAGAGACCCAGTACTTC
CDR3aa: CASSLESGRREETQYF

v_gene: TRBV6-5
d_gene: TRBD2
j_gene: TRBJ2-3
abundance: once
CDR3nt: TGTGCCAGCACCCGAGCGGGAAGGACAGATACGCAGTATTTT
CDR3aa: CASTRAGRTDTQYF

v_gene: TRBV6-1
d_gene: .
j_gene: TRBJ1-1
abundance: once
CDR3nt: TGTGCCAGCAGTGAAACGACACGGCACGGTGTCTTGTACACTGAAGCTTTCTTT
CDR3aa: CASSETTRHGVLYTEAFF

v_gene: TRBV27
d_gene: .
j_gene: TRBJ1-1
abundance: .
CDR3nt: TGTGCCAGCAGGTCCCCATACGGGGGAAGGACTGAAGCTTTCTTT
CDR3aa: CASRSPYGGRTEAFF

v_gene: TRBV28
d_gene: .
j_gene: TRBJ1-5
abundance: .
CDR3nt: TGTGCCAGCAGTTTACTGGGGGAGGGGAGTCGCAATCAGCCCCAGCATTTT
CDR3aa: CASSLLGEGSRNQPQHF

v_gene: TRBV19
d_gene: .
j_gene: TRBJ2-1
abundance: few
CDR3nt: TGTGCCAGTAGTCGGGGCGGGGCTGGTCCCAATGAGCAGTTCTTC
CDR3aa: CASSRGGAGPNEQFF

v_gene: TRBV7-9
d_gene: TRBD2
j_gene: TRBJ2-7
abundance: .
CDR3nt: TGTTCCAGCCTAGCGGGAGGAGCCTCCGGGGAGCAGTACTTC
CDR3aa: CSSLAGGASGEQYF

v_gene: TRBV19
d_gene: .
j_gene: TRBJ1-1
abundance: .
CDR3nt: TGTGCCAGTAGTATGGACCCCGGGGTCGGGCCCTACTTCCCTGAAGCTTTCTTT
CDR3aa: CASSMDPGVGPYFPEAFF

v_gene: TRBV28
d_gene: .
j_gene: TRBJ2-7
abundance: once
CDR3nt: TGTGCCAGCAGTTTACCCCCAGATCTAGTCACCTACGAGCAGTACTTC
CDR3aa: CASSLPPDLVTYEQYF

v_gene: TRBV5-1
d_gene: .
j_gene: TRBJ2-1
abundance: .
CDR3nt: TGCGCCAGCAGCTTGGGGCTTTCCTACAATGAGCAGTTCTTC
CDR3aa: CASSLGLSYNEQFF

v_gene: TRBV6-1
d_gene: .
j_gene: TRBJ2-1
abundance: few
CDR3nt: TGTGCCAGCAGTGAATTCCGAGGGAGGTACAATGAGCAGTTCTTC
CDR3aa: CASSEFRGRYNEQFF